These T cell receptor beta chains were read from a single sample in a study of blood T cell repertoires in COVID-19. Method: immunoSEQ multiplex PCR; TCRdb's copy keeps in-frame clones and lacks some. The table has some 130,000 clones, almost 80% seen once; the top ten hold approximately 10%. The sequenced sample was peripheral blood. The receptors stem from a man between 60 and 75 years old who had recovered from COVID-19. CDR3s include the opening cysteine and the closing phenylalanine or tryptophan. A D gene is named only where the DNA matches it firmly. For some rows the clone size is stated as once, few or many, or as a class when expanded; others skip it.

j_call	cdr3_length	d_call	clone_size	v_call	cdr3_nt	cdr3_aa
TRBJ2-7	12	NA	NA	TRBV10-3	TGTGCCATCAGTGACTCGTCTGTCGAGCAGTACTTC	CAISDSSVEQYF
TRBJ2-3	15	NA	NA	TRBV9	TGTGCCAGTAACAGGGTAGCAGGAGCCACAGATACGCAGTATTTT	CASNRVAGATDTQYF
TRBJ2-3	12	NA	NA	TRBV29-1	TGCAGCGTTGAAGATCCCCGAGATACGCAGTATTTT	CSVEDPRDTQYF
TRBJ1-1	12	NA	NA	TRBV2	TGTGCCAGCAGTCTGCGAGCCACTGAAGCTTTCTTT	CASSLRATEAFF
TRBJ1-5	13	NA	NA	TRBV12-3/TRBV12-4	TGTGCCAGCAGTTCGACAGGAACTCAGCCCCAGCATTTT	CASSSTGTQPQHF
TRBJ2-2	15	TRBD1	few	TRBV11-1	TGTGCCAGCAGCTTAGGGACAGGGGGCACCGGGGAGCTGTTTTTT	CASSLGTGGTGELFF
TRBJ2-7	14	NA	NA	TRBV4-2	TGTGCCAGCAGCCCGGGGGGCAGGGACAACGAGCAGTACTTC	CASSPGGRDNEQYF
TRBJ2-3	15	TRBD2	NA	TRBV4-2	TGTGCCAGCAGCCAAGATTGGGAGGGACGAGATACGCAGTATTTT	CASSQDWEGRDTQYF
TRBJ2-3	16	TRBD2	NA	TRBV5-1	TGCGCCAGCAGCTTGGGGGGGACTAGCGGCACAGATACGCAGTATTTT	CASSLGGTSGTDTQYF
TRBJ1-5	14	NA	NA	TRBV2	TGTGCCAGCAACGAAGGGCAGGGTCCGCAGCCCCAGCATTTT	CASNEGQGPQPQHF
TRBJ1-2	15	NA	NA	TRBV10-3	TGTGCCATCAGTGAGTCTGACAGCTCTAACTATGGCTACACCTTC	CAISESDSSNYGYTF
TRBJ1-6	13	NA	NA	TRBV19	TGTGCCAGTTACGGGGGGAATAATTCACCCCTCCACTTT	CASYGGNNSPLHF
TRBJ1-1	14	NA	once	TRBV5-1	TGCGCCAGCTATCCAGGGTTTTCAGGCACTGAAGCTTTCTTT	CASYPGFSGTEAFF
TRBJ2-1	13	NA	NA	TRBV7-3	TGTGCCAGCAGCGAGGGTACCTACAATGAGCAGTTCTTC	CASSEGTYNEQFF
TRBJ2-5	14	TRBD1	NA	TRBV10-3	TGTGCCATCAGTGAGACCCAGGGGGTAGAGACCCAGTACTTC	CAISETQGVETQYF
TRBJ1-1	15	NA	NA	TRBV19	TGTGCCAGTAGTATAGGGGTAAGGGTCATCGGGAAAGCTTTCTTT	CASSIGVRVIGKAFF
TRBJ1-6	14	TRBD1	NA	TRBV6-6	TGTGCCAGCAGCCCGGACAGGGCGAGCTCACCCCTCCACTTT	CASSPDRASSPLHF
TRBJ1-1	11	NA	NA	TRBV2	TGTGCCAGCAGTGAACAGATTGAAGCTTTCTTT	CASSEQIEAFF
TRBJ2-6	14	NA	NA	TRBV18	TGTGCCAGCTCGAAAGCAAACGGGGCCAACGTCCTGACTTTC	CASSKANGANVLTF
TRBJ1-6	16	NA	NA	TRBV6-1	TGTGCCAGCAGTGAAGGGGGAGGCCGATATAATTCACCCCTCCACTTT	CASSEGGGRYNSPLHF
TRBJ2-6	15	NA	once	TRBV19	TGTGCCAGTAGTCCCCGAGGAGTTGGGGCCAACGTCCTGACTTTC	CASSPRGVGANVLTF
TRBJ1-5	15	NA	NA	TRBV7-2	TGTGCCAGCAGCTTAGAAGGAGGGGCGCGACAGCCCCAGCATTTT	CASSLEGGARQPQHF
TRBJ1-4	13	TRBD1	NA	TRBV6-6	TGTGCCAGCAGCTCCAGGGGGGATGAAAAACTGTTTTTT	CASSSRGDEKLFF
TRBJ2-7	16	TRBD2	few	TRBV19	TGTGCCAGTAGTCCTCGTCGTGCGGGAGGGCCTCACGAGCAGTACTTC	CASSPRRAGGPHEQYF
TRBJ2-3	16	TRBD2	NA	TRBV7-2	TGTGCCAGCAGCTTAGCAGGCGGGGGGCTGGCAGATACGCAGTATTTT	CASSLAGGGLADTQYF
TRBJ2-4	15	NA	once	TRBV6-2/TRBV6-3	TGTGCCAGCAGCCCCCGGACATTAGCCAAAAACATTCAGTACTTC	CASSPRTLAKNIQYF
TRBJ2-7	14	NA	NA	TRBV6-2/TRBV6-3	TGTGCCAGCAGTTACTGGCAGGGGAGATACGAGCAGTACTTC	CASSYWQGRYEQYF
TRBJ1-2	15	NA	NA	TRBV28	TGTGCCAGCAGTGATGCACAGGACCTCTATAATGGCTACACCTTC	CASSDAQDLYNGYTF
TRBJ2-1	18	TRBD2	NA	TRBV4-3	TGCGCCAGCAGCCAAGAATGGGCGGAGCGGGAGGCCCCCAATGAGCAGTTCTTC	CASSQEWAEREAPNEQFF
TRBJ2-7	13	TRBD2	NA	TRBV28	TGTGCCAGCAGTTCCGGGAGGGGCTCCGAGCAGTACTTC	CASSSGRGSEQYF
TRBJ1-1	15	TRBD1	many	TRBV7-9	TGTGCCAGCAGCCCTTACAGGGGACGCGGCACTGAAGCTTTCTTT	CASSPYRGRGTEAFF
TRBJ2-7	11	NA	NA	TRBV29-1	TGCAGCGTTGGGTCAGGCCGCGAGCAGTACTTC	CSVGSGREQYF
TRBJ2-7	15	TRBD1	NA	TRBV6-6	TGTGCCAGCAGTTACGGGCAGGGGGCTCCCGACGAGCAGTACTTC	CASSYGQGAPDEQYF
TRBJ1-1	13	NA	NA	TRBV30	TGTGCCTGGAGTCGGGGGTTGAACACTGAAGCTTTCTTT	CAWSRGLNTEAFF
TRBJ2-1	11	NA	NA	TRBV20-1	TGCAGGCTAGTTGGTGATAATGAGCAGTTCTTC	CRLVGDNEQFF
TRBJ1-5	15	TRBD1	NA	TRBV19	TGTGCCAGTAGTACAGGGACAGGGGATGGTCAGCCCCAGCATTTT	CASSTGTGDGQPQHF
TRBJ2-6	17	NA	NA	TRBV3-1/TRBV3-2	TGTGCCAGCAGCCAAGTCCTAAGGGGGTCTGGGGCCAACGTCCTGACTTTC	CASSQVLRGSGANVLTF
TRBJ2-5	15	TRBD1	NA	TRBV3-1/TRBV3-2	TGTGCCAGCAGCTTTGCGACAGGGGTCCAAGAGACCCAGTACTTC	CASSFATGVQETQYF
TRBJ2-2	18	TRBD2	NA	TRBV23-1	TGCGCCAGCAGTGCCCCTCCCCCGGGACTAGACGACACCGGGGAGCTGTTTTTT	CASSAPPPGLDDTGELFF
TRBJ2-7	17	NA	few	TRBV7-2	TGTGCCAGCAGCTTAATGGGCGGGACCTATACCTCCTACGAGCAGTACTTC	CASSLMGGTYTSYEQYF
TRBJ2-2	15	NA	NA	TRBV6-2/TRBV6-3	TGTGCCAGCAGTTACCCGAAGGACTATACCGGGGAGCTGTTTTTT	CASSYPKDYTGELFF
TRBJ1-4	14	TRBD1	NA	TRBV18	TGTGCCAGCTCACGACAGGGGCAAGGGGAAAAACTGTTTTTT	CASSRQGQGEKLFF